This is a list of T cell receptor beta chains from one sample in a study of response to subunit inactivated influenza vaccine. TCRdb re-analysed the RT-PCR reads in MiXCR, keeping a single row per CDR3 protein. The data hold about 480,000 distinct CDR3 sequences, with about 25% observed a single time. The material was CD4+ T cells sorted from PBMCs, obtained more than 4 days after vaccination. These TCRs come from a man aged 45-60 years who received an inactivated influenza vaccine. The CDR3 runs from the conserved cysteine through the conserved F or W. The D gene is left open where the match is weak. Clone size is not always given. Where it is, it says once, few, many or a class for expanded clones.

v_call,d_call,j_call,clone_size,cdr3_nt,cdr3_aa
TRBV19,TRBD1,TRBJ2-7,.,TGTGCCAGTAGTATAACTGGGACAGGCCTCTACGAGCAGTACTTC,CASSITGTGLYEQYF
TRBV18,TRBD1,TRBJ2-1,.,TGTGCCAGCTCGCCCACGACAGGGGGAGACTACAATGAGCAGTTCTTC,CASSPTTGGDYNEQFF
TRBV4-2,.,TRBJ2-4,.,TGTGCCAGCAGCCCAGGATACCGACAGGTTATAGCCAAAAACATTCAGTACTTC,CASSPGYRQVIAKNIQYF
TRBV7-9,.,TRBJ2-5,few,TGTGCCAGCATCCCCCCGGCGGGGCAAGAGACCCAGTACTTC,CASIPPAGQETQYF
TRBV12-3/TRBV12-4,.,TRBJ2-2,few,TGTGCCAGCAGTTATGCAGGGTCCAACACCGGGGAGCTGTTTTTT,CASSYAGSNTGELFF
TRBV20-1,.,TRBJ2-7,.,TGCCGTGCTAGGGGTGGAGCCTACGAGCAGTACTTC,CRARGGAYEQYF
TRBV10-3,TRBD2,TRBJ2-1,few,TGTGCCATCAGCCCCGGGACTAGTCACAATGAGCAGTTCTTC,CAISPGTSHNEQFF
TRBV7-8,.,TRBJ2-3,.,TGTGCCAGCAGCTTAGTTCGTTTTCTAGATACGCAGTATTTT,CASSLVRFLDTQYF
TRBV6-5,.,TRBJ2-3,few,TGTGCCAGCAGTTACGGTCCAGGGAGTAGCACAGATACGCAGTATTTT,CASSYGPGSSTDTQYF
TRBV6-5,.,TRBJ2-5,.,TGTGCCAGCAGTTACGGGTTTGACACAGGGGAGACCCAGTACTTC,CASSYGFDTGETQYF
TRBV12-3/TRBV12-4,TRBD2,TRBJ2-5,few,TGTGCCAGCAGACCTAGCGGGGCGAGGGAGACCCAGTACTTC,CASRPSGARETQYF
TRBV27,TRBD1,TRBJ1-5,.,TGTGCCAGCAAGCCGGACAGGGGTTGTAATCAGCCCCAGCATTTT,CASKPDRGCNQPQHF
TRBV28,.,TRBJ2-3,.,TGTGCCAGCACCCCATCGGGCGTCACGACAGATACGCAGTATTTT,CASTPSGVTTDTQYF
TRBV5-5,.,TRBJ2-5,.,TGTGCCAGCAGCTTGTTCCAGGGCCAAGAGACCCAGTACTTC,CASSLFQGQETQYF
TRBV13,.,TRBJ2-1,.,TGTGCCAGCAGCCCTCCCCTGGTCAGCGGTTCCTACAATGAGCAGTTCTTC,CASSPPLVSGSYNEQFF
TRBV24-1,.,TRBJ2-3,.,TGTGCCACCAGTACTAGCACAGATACGCAGTATTTT,CATSTSTDTQYF
TRBV5-1,.,TRBJ2-1,.,TGCGCCAGCAGCTTGCTAGCGTTCCATGAGCAGTTCTTC,CASSLLAFHEQFF
TRBV7-2,.,TRBJ2-1,.,TGTGCCAGCAGGAAAGGGCAGGGTGAGCAGTTCTTC,CASRKGQGEQFF